Below, one T cell receptor (beta chain) is given with its context. Assay used: immunoSEQ multiplex PCR; TCRdb lists only in-frame clones, some missing. In the table there are about 360,000 clones, about 90% of which are singletons. The sample belongs to a study of blood T cell repertoires in COVID-19. The sequence derives from a man younger than 40 who had recovered from COVID-19. The specimen was PBMCs or T cells enriched from blood (not recorded which).

In DNA form, the CDR3 reads TGTGCCAGCAGCGGAAGACAGGGTAGTTATGGCTACACCTTC. Protein: CASSGRQGSYGYTF. The chain is built from TRBV7-9 and TRBJ1-2; TRBD1 agrees at 7 bases. The germline gives CDR1 SEHNR, CDR2 FQNEAQ (reference sequence). With 5 bases clipped from V and 5 bases from J, the junction kept 8 bases outside the gene matches. This CDR3 contains 14 residues.